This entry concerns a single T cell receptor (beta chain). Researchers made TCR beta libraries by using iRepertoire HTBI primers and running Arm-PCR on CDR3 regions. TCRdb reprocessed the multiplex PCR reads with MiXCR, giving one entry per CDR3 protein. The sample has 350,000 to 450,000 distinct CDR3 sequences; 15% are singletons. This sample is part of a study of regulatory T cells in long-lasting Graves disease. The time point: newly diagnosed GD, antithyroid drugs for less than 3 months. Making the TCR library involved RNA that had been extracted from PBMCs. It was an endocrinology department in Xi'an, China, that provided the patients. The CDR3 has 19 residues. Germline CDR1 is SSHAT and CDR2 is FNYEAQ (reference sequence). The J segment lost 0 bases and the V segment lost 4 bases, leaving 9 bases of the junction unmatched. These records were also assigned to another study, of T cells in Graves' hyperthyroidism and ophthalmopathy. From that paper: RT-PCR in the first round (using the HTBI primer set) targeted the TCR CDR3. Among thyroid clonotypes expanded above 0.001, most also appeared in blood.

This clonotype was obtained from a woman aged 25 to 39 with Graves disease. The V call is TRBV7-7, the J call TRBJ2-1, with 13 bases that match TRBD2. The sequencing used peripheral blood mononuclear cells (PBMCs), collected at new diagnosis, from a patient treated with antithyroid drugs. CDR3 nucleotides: TGTGCCAGCAGCTGGGGACTAGCGGGACCCGAGAGCTCCTACAATGAGCAGTTCTTC. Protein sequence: CASSWGLAGPESSYNEQFF.